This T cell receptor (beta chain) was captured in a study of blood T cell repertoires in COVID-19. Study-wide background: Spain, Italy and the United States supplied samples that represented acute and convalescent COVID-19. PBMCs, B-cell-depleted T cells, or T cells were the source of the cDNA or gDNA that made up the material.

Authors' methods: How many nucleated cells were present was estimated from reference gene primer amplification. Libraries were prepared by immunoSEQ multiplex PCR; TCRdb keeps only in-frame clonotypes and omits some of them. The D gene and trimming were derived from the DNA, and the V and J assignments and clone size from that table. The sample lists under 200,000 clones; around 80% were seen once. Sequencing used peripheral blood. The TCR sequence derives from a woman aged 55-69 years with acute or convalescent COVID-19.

The DNA of the CDR3 is TGTGCCAGCAGCGGAAAGACAGGGACAGATACGCAGTATTTT. It encodes CASSGKTGTDTQYF. The chain joins TRBV9 to TRBJ2-3; 7 bases fit TRBD1. The germline V gene encodes CDR1 SGDLS and CDR2 YYNGEE. The CDR3 length is 14 residues. V lost 3 bases and J lost 3; bases outside the gene matches: 4. Together with reference TRBV9 and TRBJ2-3, the CDR3 gives the full variable domain: DSGVTQTPKHLITATGQRVTLRCSPRSGDLSVYWYQQSLDQGLQFLIQYYNGEERAKGNILERFSAQQFPDLHSELNLSSLELGDSALYFCASSGKTGTDTQYFGPGTRLTVL.